This T cell receptor beta chain came from a study of CD8+CD57+ T cells in acquired aplastic anemia. General study results and limits: Patient and control CD8+ Simpson's diversity was not significantly different.

This CDR3 has 16 residues. Germline V gene sequence: CDR1 LNHNV, CDR2 YYDKDF (reference sequence). V shed 0 bases and J 4 bases; nucleotides not matched to a gene: 8. The template for TCR beta VDJ and CDR3 sequence profiling was genomic DNA. One entry per CDR3 protein results from TCRdb running MiXCR on the reads. This table holds fewer than 200,000 distinct CDR3 sequences, roughly 50% found once. With regard to this clonotype: Its target is unknown.

All sequencing subjects had displayed CD8+CD57+ cell expansion on flow cytometry. Each of the patients presented with severe acquired aplastic anemia. The chain uses TRBV15 and TRBJ2-7; 8 positions match TRBD1. Material: sorted CD4+, CD8+, or CD8+CD57+ T cells (not recorded which) from PBMCs. This clonotype was sampled from a human donor with aplastic anemia. This CDR3 is CATSRDLPGGPYEQYF. CDR3 in DNA: TGTGCCACCAGCAGAGATCTGCCAGGGGGCCCGTACGAGCAGTACTTC.